Below are 21 T cell receptor beta chains sequenced from a single sample in a study of shared clonotypes between healthy human individuals. Sequenced by immunoSEQ multiplex PCR; TCRdb stores in-frame clones only, minus some. Of 450,000 or so clones in the sample, over 60% were seen once. The sequenced material came from PBMCs. The receptors were gathered from a middle-aged woman in good health. Some clones in this sample may be carry-over from other donors' samples.

The V gene is TRBV18, the J gene TRBJ2-7; D is unresolved. V dropped 0 bases and J dropped 2 bases, with 8 bases sitting between them. This CDR3 is built from 14 residues. The V gene's germline CDR1 is KGHSH and CDR2 LQKENI. As DNA, the CDR3 is TGTGCCAGCTCACCACCGGGCAGAGCCTACGAGCAGTACTTC. This encodes CASSPPGRAYEQYF.

The rearrangement joins TRBV28 to TRBJ1-1, with TRBD1 identical over 8 bases. Per the germline V gene, CDR1 is MDHEN and CDR2 is SYDVKM. The trim removed 8 bases at V and 4 bases at J, leaving 3 bases unmatched. The CDR3 has 12 amino acids. CDR3 region: CASGTGGTEAFF. The CDR3 nucleotides are TGTGCCAGCGGAACAGGGGGCACTGAAGCTTTCTTT. The full variable domain, its missing parts supplied by reference TRBV28 and TRBJ1-1, is DVKVTQSSRYLVKRTGEKVFLECVQDMDHENMFWYRQDPGLGLRLIYFSYDVKMKEKGDIPEGYSVSREKKERFSLILESASTNQTSMYLCASGTGGTEAFFGQGTRLTVV.

This clone was counted between two and nine times. The gene calls are TRBV7-8 and TRBJ2-7; 9 positions match TRBD2. The J segment lost 4 bases and the V segment lost 6 bases, leaving 10 bases of the junction unmatched. The CDR3 totals 15 residues. Germline V gives CDR1 SGHVS, CDR2 FQNEAQ. DNA for the CDR3: TGTGCCAGCAGTTCCATAGCGGGAGCTCCGTACGAGCAGTACTTC. Its protein is CASSSIAGAPYEQYF.

This chain connects TRBV18 to TRBJ1-5; the D is unclear. Per the germline V gene, CDR1 is KGHSH and CDR2 is LQKENI. V was cut by 6 bases and J by 1 base, with 13 bases left in between. This CDR3 is built from 15 residues. The chain's CDR3 is CASSHRRESNQPQHF. DNA for the CDR3: TGTGCCAGCTCCCACCGTCGGGAGAGCAATCAGCCCCAGCATTTT.

V usage is TRBV6-1 and J usage is TRBJ1-2, with D possibly matching TRBD1 (5 bases). The CDR3 spans 12 residues. Deletions cut 8 bases from V and 3 bases from J, with 10 bases between. Germline-derived CDR1 and CDR2 are MNHNS and SASEGT. CDR3 bases: TGTGCCAGCCAGAGGGGTGACTATGGCTACACCTTC. Protein: CASQRGDYGYTF.

J is TRBJ1-5 and V is TRBV13; D remains unclear. The ends were cut back, 0 bases at V and 0 bases at J, with 12 bases in the middle. This CDR3 region has 17 residues. Germline V CDR1 and CDR2: PRHDT, FYEKMQ (reference sequence). The CDR3 spells CASSLGVGGNSNQPQHF. Here the CDR3 DNA reads TGTGCCAGCAGCTTAGGGGTTGGAGGGAATAGCAATCAGCCCCAGCATTTT.

This chain uses TRBV5-5 with TRBJ2-2; D perhaps matches TRBD1 (5 bases). Germline V gives CDR1 SGHKS, CDR2 YYEKEE (reference sequence). This CDR3 contains 16 residues. The V end lost 0 bases, the J end lost 6 bases, and 15 bases lay between the germline ends. The CDR3 spells CASSLEGVRSPGELFF. The CDR3 DNA follows: TGTGCCAGCAGCTTGGAAGGGGTCAGATCACCCGGGGAGCTGTTTTTT.

The CDR3 nucleotides read TGTGCCAGCAGTTTGGGACTGCGCGACACAGATACGCAGTATTTT. Translating gives CASSLGLRDTDTQYF. The chain links TRBV28 to TRBJ2-3; a weak D match, TRBD2 (6 bases). The germline gives CDR1 MDHEN, CDR2 SYDVKM. The CDR3 runs 15 residues. Trimming removed 3 bases at V and 2 bases at J, with 12 bases between.

V usage is TRBV11-2 and J usage is TRBJ2-7, with 8 positions matching TRBD2. Germline lookup yields CDR1 SGHAT and CDR2 FQNNGV. J was trimmed by 6 bases and V by 5 bases; bases with no gene match: 6. The length of the CDR3 is 13 residues. In DNA, the CDR3 is TGTGCCAGCAGCGGCCAGCGGGAGACCGAGCAGTACTTC. Protein: CASSGQRETEQYF.

The rearrangement uses TRBV14 and TRBJ2-7; 10 nucleotides align to TRBD2. With 4 bases clipped from V and 7 bases from J, the junction kept 7 bases outside the gene matches. This CDR3 is built from 14 residues. From germline, CDR1 is SGHDN and CDR2 FVKESK. The CDR3 here is CASSRAGGPREQYF. The CDR3 bases are TGTGCCAGCAGCCGAGCGGGAGGGCCGCGTGAGCAGTACTTC.

V usage is TRBV5-8 and J usage is TRBJ1-5; 8 positions match TRBD1. The V segment lost 5 bases and the J segment 5 bases; nucleotides outside the gene matches: 6. The CDR3 has 14 residues. Germline CDR1 SGHTS, CDR2 YDEGEE. CDR3 DNA sequence: TGTGCCAGCAGTAAAGACAGGGGATATCAGCCCCAGCATTTT. This encodes CASSKDRGYQPQHF.

The chain couples TRBV28 to TRBJ2-7; 10 bases align to TRBD1. This CDR3 has 14 residues. CDR1 and CDR2 (germline): MDHEN, SYDVKM. The V gene end was trimmed by 7 bases and the J gene end by 2 bases; junction bases not matched to a gene: 5. The CDR3 DNA is TGTGCCAGCACCTCCGGGACAGGGGCCTACGAGCAGTACTTC. Translating it yields CASTSGTGAYEQYF.

CDR3 sequence reads: CASSLGYRDREQYF. The CDR3 DNA follows: TGCGCCAGCAGCTTGGGGTACCGGGACAGAGAGCAGTACTTC. The V gene is TRBV5-1, the J gene TRBJ2-7; TRBD1 matches at 7 bases. V was pared by 0 bases and J by 7 bases, with 7 bases of the junction left unmatched. The CDR3 loop spans 14 amino acids. Germline CDR1 SGHRS, CDR2 YFSETQ.

In this sample, this clone turned up a few times. V gene TRBV4-2 combines with J gene TRBJ1-4; maybe TRBD1 (6 bases). The CDR3 consists of 16 residues. V lost 0 bases, J lost 4 bases, and 12 bases lay in between. Germline values: CDR1 LGHNA, CDR2 YNFKEQ. CDR3: CASSQDRGAGNEKLFF. CDR3 DNA sequence: TGTGCCAGCAGCCAAGATCGGGGGGCCGGTAATGAAAAACTGTTTTTT.

This clone appeared many times. J is TRBJ2-7 and V is TRBV6-6; D remains ambiguous. This CDR3 has 14 residues. The germline V gene has CDR1 MNHNY and CDR2 SVGAGI (reference sequence). V lost 4 bases, J lost 5 bases, and 15 bases lay in between. This CDR3 reads CASSSTTESDEQYF. In DNA form, the CDR3 reads TGTGCCAGCAGTTCAACAACAGAAAGTGACGAGCAGTACTTC.

This chain connects TRBV5-1 to TRBJ2-3; 7 nucleotides match TRBD2. In germline, CDR1 is SGHRS, CDR2 YFSETQ. This CDR3 has 17 amino acids. V dropped 4 bases and J dropped 1; count of bases not matched to a gene: 12. The CDR3 nucleotides read TGCGCCAGCAGCCTCCGGGGCGGGAGATGGGGCACAGATACGCAGTATTTT. The encoded protein is CASSLRGGRWGTDTQYF.

The V and J genes are TRBV30 and TRBJ2-2; TRBD2 aligns across 8 bases. Trimming removed 0 bases from V and 4 bases from J; junction bases left unmatched: 1. Germline CDR1 and CDR2: GTSNPN and SVGIG (reference sequence). There are 14 residues in the CDR3. The CDR3 is CAWSVTSGTGELFF. The DNA for the CDR3 is TGTGCCTGGAGTGTAACTAGCGGCACCGGGGAGCTGTTTTTT.

This rearrangement joins TRBV28 to TRBJ1-5, with TRBD1 as a possible D gene (6 bases). Trimming shortened V by 6 bases and J by 3 bases, and 12 bases separated the two germline ends. Germline V CDR1 and CDR2: MDHEN, SYDVKM. CDR3 size: 14 residues. This CDR3 reads CASRLQGDNQPQHF. The CDR3 region has the DNA TGTGCCAGCAGGTTACAGGGAGACAATCAGCCCCAGCATTTT.

The chain combines TRBV27 with TRBJ1-4; 8 nucleotides match TRBD1. Germline CDR1 reads MNHEY; CDR2 reads SMNVEV (reference sequence). This CDR3 comprises 15 residues. V dropped 4 bases and J dropped 7; count of bases not matched to a gene: 8. CDR3 DNA sequence: TGTGCCAGCAGTTCCCGGACAGGGTGGAGTGAAAAACTGTTTTTT. It specifies CASSSRTGWSEKLFF.

There are many counts of this clone. The chain links TRBV7-9 to TRBJ2-1; 12 bases line up with TRBD2. The V gene's germline CDR1 is SEHNR and CDR2 FQNEAQ (reference sequence). V lost 2 bases and J lost 10; bases outside the gene matches: 12. This CDR3 contains 17 residues. In DNA, the CDR3 is TGTGCCAGCAGCTTAACTAGCGGGAGGCCCCCCGGGGGAGAGCAGTTCTTC. Amino acid sequence: CASSLTSGRPPGGEQFF.

The rearrangement uses TRBV5-1 and TRBJ2-7, with TRBD2 identical over 12 bases. This CDR3 is built from 16 residues. In germline, CDR1 is SGHRS, CDR2 YFSETQ. Trimming cost V 3 bases and J 4 bases; bases outside gene matches: 8. The CDR3 nucleotides read TGCGCCAGCAGCTCAAGACTAGCGGGAGCTTCATACGAGCAGTACTTC. Residues: CASSSRLAGASYEQYF. The variable domain in full, completed from reference TRBV5-1 and TRBJ2-7, reads KAGVTQTPRYLIKTRGQQVTLSCSPISGHRSVSWYQQTPGQGLQFLFEYFSETQRNKGNFPGRFSGRQFSNSRSEMNVSTLELGDSALYLCASSSRLAGASYEQYFGPGTRLTVT.